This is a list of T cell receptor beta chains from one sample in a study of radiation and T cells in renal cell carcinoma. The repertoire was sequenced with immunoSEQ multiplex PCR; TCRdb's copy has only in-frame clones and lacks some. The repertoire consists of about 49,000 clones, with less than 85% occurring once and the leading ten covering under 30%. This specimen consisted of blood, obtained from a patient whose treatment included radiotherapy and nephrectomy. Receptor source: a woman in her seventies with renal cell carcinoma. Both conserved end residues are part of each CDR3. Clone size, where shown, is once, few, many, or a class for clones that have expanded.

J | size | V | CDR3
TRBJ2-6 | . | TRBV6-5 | CASSFLQGPNVLTF
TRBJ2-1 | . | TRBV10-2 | CATSRSAGLYNEQFF
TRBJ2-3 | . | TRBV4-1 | CASSQDSLAGGPRDTQYF
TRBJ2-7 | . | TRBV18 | CASSTKEGFEQYF
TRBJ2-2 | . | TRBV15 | CATSKRTGSNTGELFF
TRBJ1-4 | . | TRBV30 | CAGGTNEKLFF
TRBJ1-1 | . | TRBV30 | CAWTVGAAMNTEAFF
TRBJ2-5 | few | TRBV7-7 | CASSRAGVVETQYF
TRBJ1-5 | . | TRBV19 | CASSSRDGPLHF
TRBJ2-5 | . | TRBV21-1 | CASSKLARQETQYF
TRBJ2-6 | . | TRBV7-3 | CATGGPSSGANVLTF
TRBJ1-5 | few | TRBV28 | CASSLVGRLSNQPQHF
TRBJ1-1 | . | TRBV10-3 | CAISESTGDTEAFF
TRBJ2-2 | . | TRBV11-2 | CASSLETAITGELFF
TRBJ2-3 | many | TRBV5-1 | CASSLTSWKYF
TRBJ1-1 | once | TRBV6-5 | CASSRRREMNTEAFF
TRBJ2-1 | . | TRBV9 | CASSVAGAPQLF
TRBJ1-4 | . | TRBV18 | CASSTSDGRLFF
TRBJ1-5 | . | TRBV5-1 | CASSLGSGDQPQHF
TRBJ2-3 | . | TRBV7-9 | CASSSGTIWPDTQYF
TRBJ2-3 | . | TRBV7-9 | CASSTNPGTGTDTQYF
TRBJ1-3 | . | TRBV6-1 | CASSEQGNGNTIYF
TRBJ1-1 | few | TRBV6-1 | CASSERSQNTEAFF
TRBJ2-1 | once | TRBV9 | CASSVGRAGVTEQFF
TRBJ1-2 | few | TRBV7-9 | CASSLEEVSAFGYTF
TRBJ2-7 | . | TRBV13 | CASSLGRYYEQYF
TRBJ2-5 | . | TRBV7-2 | CASSLGQHQETQYF
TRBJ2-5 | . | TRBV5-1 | CASSLELPSEETQYF
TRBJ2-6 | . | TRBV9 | CASRGSNSGANVLTF
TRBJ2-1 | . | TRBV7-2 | CASSLSEYNEQFF
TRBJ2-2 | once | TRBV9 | CASSPRTSGTPGELFF
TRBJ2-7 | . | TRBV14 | CASSTGQDKGYEQYF
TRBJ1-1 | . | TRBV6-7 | CASSYVGSPWTEIPEAFF
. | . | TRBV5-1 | CASSLGSGGQGAYEQYF
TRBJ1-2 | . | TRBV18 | CASSPRTGGGYGYTF
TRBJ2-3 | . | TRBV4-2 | CASSHGQGVSDTQYF
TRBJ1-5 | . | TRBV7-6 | CASSLGSIPNQPQHF
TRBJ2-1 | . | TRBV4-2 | CASSQDQSNEQFF
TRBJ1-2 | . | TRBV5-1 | CASSLLPAYGYTF
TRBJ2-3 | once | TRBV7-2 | CASSLGLAGDTQYF
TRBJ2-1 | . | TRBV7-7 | CASSLTTYNEQFF
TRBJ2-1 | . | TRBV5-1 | CASSLSGGTNEQFF
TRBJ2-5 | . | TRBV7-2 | CASSKPGLAGMETQYF
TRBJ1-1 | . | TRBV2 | CASSEASIQGTEAFF
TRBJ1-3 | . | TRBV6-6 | CASSIFGTLGNTIYF
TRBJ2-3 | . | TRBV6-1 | CASSATQGAGSTDTQYF
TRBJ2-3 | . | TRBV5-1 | CASRPLAGGTDTQYF
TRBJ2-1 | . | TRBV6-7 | CASSTRTSRYNEQFF
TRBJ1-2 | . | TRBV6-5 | CASSYSMVDGGYTF
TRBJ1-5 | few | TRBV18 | CASSPGQSNQPQHF